These T cell receptor beta chains were read from a single sample in a study of graft-versus-host responses after intestinal transplantation. TCRdb keeps only in-frame clones here, not all; method: immunoSEQ multiplex PCR. The data contain approximately 17,000 clones, roughly 84% of them singletons. The source material was ileum tissue, sampled around 580 days after intestinal transplantation. The receptors were sampled from a human patient who received an intestinal transplant, so some T cells may come from the graft donor. Each CDR3 is given with its conserved first and last residue. D genes are given only for firm matches. A clone size is listed for some rows: how often the clone was seen (once, few, many), or a class if it is expanded.

d_call: TRBD2; v_call: TRBV29-1; clone_size: NA; j_call: TRBJ2-3; cdr3_nt: TGCAGCGTTGAGTCGGGGCTAGCGGGGGTTCCTCGCACAGATACGCAGTATTTT; cdr3_aa: CSVESGLAGVPRTDTQYF
d_call: NA; v_call: TRBV6-1; clone_size: NA; j_call: TRBJ2-7; cdr3_nt: TGTGCCAGCAGTGAGACCGCCTCGGGGGCCTACGAGCAGTACTTC; cdr3_aa: CASSETASGAYEQYF
d_call: TRBD1; v_call: TRBV6-6; clone_size: NA; j_call: TRBJ1-2; cdr3_nt: TGTGCCAGCAGCCGAGGACAGGGGCGCTATGGCTACACCTTC; cdr3_aa: CASSRGQGRYGYTF
d_call: TRBD1; v_call: TRBV2; clone_size: NA; j_call: TRBJ2-2; cdr3_nt: TGTGCCAGCAGATGGACAGGGAAGGAGGTGGACACCGGGGAGCTGTTTTTT; cdr3_aa: CASRWTGKEVDTGELFF
d_call: TRBD1; v_call: TRBV29-1; clone_size: NA; j_call: TRBJ1-2; cdr3_nt: TGCAGCGTTGCAGGGGGTATCTATGGCTACACCTTC; cdr3_aa: CSVAGGIYGYTF
d_call: NA; v_call: TRBV7-6; clone_size: NA; j_call: TRBJ1-1; cdr3_nt: TGTGCCAGCAGCTCGACAGAAAACACTGAAGCTTTCTTT; cdr3_aa: CASSSTENTEAFF
d_call: TRBD1; v_call: TRBV27; clone_size: few; j_call: TRBJ2-4; cdr3_nt: TGTGCCAGCAGTTTGAACAGGGGACAAAACATTCAGTACTTC; cdr3_aa: CASSLNRGQNIQYF
d_call: NA; v_call: TRBV5-4; clone_size: NA; j_call: TRBJ1-1; cdr3_nt: TGTGCCAGCAGCTCACAGAGTGAAGCTTTCTTT; cdr3_aa: CASSSQSEAFF
d_call: NA; v_call: TRBV7-9; clone_size: few; j_call: TRBJ1-6; cdr3_nt: TGTGCCAGCAGCTTCGGCGGACCAAATTCACCCCTCCACTTT; cdr3_aa: CASSFGGPNSPLHF
d_call: TRBD2; v_call: TRBV5-1; clone_size: NA; j_call: TRBJ2-5; cdr3_nt: TGCGCCAGCAGCTTGTACGGGGGGACGGGAGAGCAGTACTTC; cdr3_aa: CASSLYGGTGEQYF
d_call: NA; v_call: TRBV18; clone_size: NA; j_call: TRBJ2-3; cdr3_nt: TGTGCCAGCTCACCACAGGGAGATACGCAGTATTTT; cdr3_aa: CASSPQGDTQYF
d_call: NA; v_call: TRBV9; clone_size: NA; j_call: TRBJ2-1; cdr3_nt: TGTGCCAGCAGCGAGACCGGCGGCTCCTACAATGAGCAGTTCTTC; cdr3_aa: CASSETGGSYNEQFF
d_call: NA; v_call: TRBV6-5; clone_size: NA; j_call: TRBJ1-1; cdr3_nt: TGTGCCAGCAGTTACGGGCCAAACACTGAAGCTTTCTTT; cdr3_aa: CASSYGPNTEAFF
d_call: TRBD1; v_call: TRBV10-3; clone_size: NA; j_call: TRBJ2-7; cdr3_nt: TGTGCCACTCAAAGGGACAGGCCCTACGAGCAGTACTTC; cdr3_aa: CATQRDRPYEQYF
d_call: NA; v_call: TRBV30; clone_size: NA; j_call: TRBJ2-5; cdr3_nt: TGTGCCTGGAGAAGGCCCATAGACCAAGAGACCCAGTACTTC; cdr3_aa: CAWRRPIDQETQYF
d_call: TRBD2; v_call: TRBV29-1; clone_size: NA; j_call: TRBJ2-1; cdr3_nt: TGCAGCGTCGACGGACTAGCGTCCTACAATGAGCAGTTCTTC; cdr3_aa: CSVDGLASYNEQFF
d_call: NA; v_call: TRBV15; clone_size: NA; j_call: TRBJ2-7; cdr3_nt: TGTGCCACCAGCAGAGTGGAGGGCGAGCAGTACTTC; cdr3_aa: CATSRVEGEQYF
d_call: TRBD1; v_call: TRBV29-1; clone_size: NA; j_call: TRBJ1-5; cdr3_nt: TGCAGCGTTGAAGTAGAAGGGGGCGACCAGCCCCAGCATTTT; cdr3_aa: CSVEVEGGDQPQHF
d_call: NA; v_call: TRBV18; clone_size: NA; j_call: TRBJ1-3; cdr3_nt: TGTGCCAGCTCACGTTCCGCCCGGACAGCTGGAAACACCATATATTTT; cdr3_aa: CASSRSARTAGNTIYF
d_call: TRBD1; v_call: TRBV19; clone_size: NA; j_call: TRBJ1-2; cdr3_nt: TGTGCCAGTAGCGAGGGACAGGGGAACTATGGCTACACCTTC; cdr3_aa: CASSEGQGNYGYTF
d_call: TRBD2; v_call: TRBV6-5; clone_size: NA; j_call: TRBJ2-1; cdr3_nt: TGTGCCAGCAGGATCTACGGGACTAGCGGGCCTGAGCAGTTCTTC; cdr3_aa: CASRIYGTSGPEQFF
d_call: NA; v_call: TRBV15; clone_size: NA; j_call: TRBJ1-2; cdr3_nt: TGTGCCACCAGCAACATCCTCGAAGGGGGGCAGGGCACCTTC; cdr3_aa: CATSNILEGGQGTF
d_call: NA; v_call: TRBV10-3; clone_size: NA; j_call: TRBJ1-5; cdr3_nt: TGTGCCATCAGTGAGTCTTGGGGGGGGTATATGAAGCCCCAGCATTTT; cdr3_aa: CAISESWGGYMKPQHF
d_call: NA; v_call: TRBV15; clone_size: NA; j_call: TRBJ1-1; cdr3_nt: TGTGCCACCAGCAGATATGGGGGGCAGGAAGCTTTCTTT; cdr3_aa: CATSRYGGQEAFF
d_call: TRBD1; v_call: TRBV18; clone_size: NA; j_call: TRBJ1-4; cdr3_nt: TGTGCCAGCTCAACCACGTCCAGGGGGGATGAAAAACTGTTTTTT; cdr3_aa: CASSTTSRGDEKLFF
d_call: NA; v_call: TRBV9; clone_size: NA; j_call: TRBJ1-3; cdr3_nt: TGTGCCAGCAGCGCCTCCGGGGACGGCTACTCTGGAAACACCATATATTTT; cdr3_aa: CASSASGDGYSGNTIYF
d_call: NA; v_call: TRBV18; clone_size: NA; j_call: TRBJ2-7; cdr3_nt: TGTGCCAGCTCACCCACCGGGACTTCAGGGGCCTACGAGCAGTACTTC; cdr3_aa: CASSPTGTSGAYEQYF
d_call: TRBD1; v_call: TRBV2; clone_size: NA; j_call: TRBJ1-6; cdr3_nt: TGTGCCAGCAGTGGTCGGGACAGATATAATTCACCCCTCCACTTT; cdr3_aa: CASSGRDRYNSPLHF
d_call: TRBD1; v_call: TRBV7-3; clone_size: NA; j_call: TRBJ2-5; cdr3_nt: TGTGCCAGCACCCCCGGGACAGGGAAAAAGGGAGAGACCCAGTACTTC; cdr3_aa: CASTPGTGKKGETQYF
d_call: NA; v_call: TRBV28; clone_size: NA; j_call: TRBJ2-2; cdr3_nt: TGTGCCAGCAGTTTCACTTTGAACACCGGGGAGCTGTTTTTT; cdr3_aa: CASSFTLNTGELFF
d_call: NA; v_call: TRBV14; clone_size: NA; j_call: TRBJ1-1; cdr3_nt: TGTGCCAGCAGCCGCTACGGAGGAAGTGAAGCTTTCTTT; cdr3_aa: CASSRYGGSEAFF
d_call: NA; v_call: TRBV11-2; clone_size: NA; j_call: TRBJ2-7; cdr3_nt: TGTGCCAGCAGCTTAGTACCCGAGCGCGAGCAGTACTTC; cdr3_aa: CASSLVPEREQYF
d_call: NA; v_call: TRBV6-1; clone_size: NA; j_call: TRBJ1-1; cdr3_nt: TGTGCCAGCAGTGTTCAATTAGCCGGCACTGAAGCTTTCTTT; cdr3_aa: CASSVQLAGTEAFF
d_call: NA; v_call: TRBV7-8; clone_size: NA; j_call: TRBJ1-4; cdr3_nt: TGTGCCAGCAGCCCCCCCGGTGAGGTAAAACTGTTTTTT; cdr3_aa: CASSPPGEVKLFF